This entry lists 2 T cell receptor beta chains sequenced from one sample in a study of blood T cell repertoires in COVID-19. This table comes from immunoSEQ multiplex PCR, and its TCRdb copy is limited to in-frame clones, with some not included. Counted here are over 150,000 clones, approximately 86% occurring once; the ten biggest clones make up 7.5% to 10%. Sample: peripheral blood. These receptor sequences come from a woman aged 80 or over with COVID-19, enrolled during active disease.

This clone has only one observation. The chain carries TRBV9 and TRBJ1-2; the match to TRBD1 covers 7 bases. The CDR3 is made up of 16 amino acids. Losses at the gene ends were 4 bases for V and 0 bases for J; bases not matched to a gene: 9. Germline V lookup: CDR1 SGDLS, CDR2 YYNGEE. In nucleotides, the CDR3 is TGTGCCAGCAGCACCCTAGGGGGCCGAGCTAACTATGGCTACACCTTC. Amino acids: CASSTLGGRANYGYTF.

The chain links TRBV6-5 to TRBJ1-5, with D uncertain. This CDR3 has 14 amino acids. In germline, CDR1 is MNHEY, CDR2 SVGAGI. The germline V and J ends were trimmed by 2 bases and 1 base, with 6 bases remaining between them. This CDR3 reads CASSYGQSNQPQHF. The CDR3 DNA reads TGTGCCAGCAGTTACGGCCAGAGCAATCAGCCCCAGCATTTT.